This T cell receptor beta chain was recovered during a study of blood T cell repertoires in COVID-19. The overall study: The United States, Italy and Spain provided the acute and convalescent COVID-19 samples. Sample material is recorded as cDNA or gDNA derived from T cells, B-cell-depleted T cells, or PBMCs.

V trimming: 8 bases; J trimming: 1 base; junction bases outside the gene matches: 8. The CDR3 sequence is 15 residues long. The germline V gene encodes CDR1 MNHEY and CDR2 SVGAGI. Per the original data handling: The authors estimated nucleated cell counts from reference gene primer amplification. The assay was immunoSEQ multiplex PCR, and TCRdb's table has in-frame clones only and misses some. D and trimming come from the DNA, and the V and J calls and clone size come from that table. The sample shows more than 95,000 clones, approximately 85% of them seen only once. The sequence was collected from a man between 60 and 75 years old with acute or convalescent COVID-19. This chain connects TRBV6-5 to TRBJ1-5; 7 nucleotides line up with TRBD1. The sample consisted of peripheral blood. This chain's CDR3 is CASGKQGSSNQPQHF. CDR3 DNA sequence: TGTGCCAGCGGCAAACAGGGGTCGAGCAATCAGCCCCAGCATTTT.